The clone carrying this T cell receptor (beta chain) has just a few counts. This sample is part of a study of T cells in Graves' hyperthyroidism and ophthalmopathy. Per germline, CDR1 GTSNPN and CDR2 SVGIG (reference sequence). The V gene end was trimmed by 0 bases and the J gene end by 8 bases; junction bases not matched to a gene: 7. This CDR3 comprises 16 residues. TCR beta CDR3 regions were amplified from RNA transcripts. In the first-round RT-PCR of the TCR CDR3, the HTBI primer set was used. TCRdb recomputed calls from the multiplex PCR reads with MiXCR, one row per CDR3 protein. This repertoire shows 300,000 to 450,000 distinct CDR3 sequences, about a sixth found once; its top ten account for around 16%.

This receptor was obtained from a middle-aged woman with Graves' ophthalmopathy. The chain employs TRBV30 and TRBJ1-6, with 10 bases aligning to TRBD1. Sequenced sample: blood. CDR3 sequence (DNA): TGTGCCTGGAGTGTACCCTCCGGGACAGGGGATTCACCCCTCCACTTT. Its protein is CAWSVPSGTGDSPLHF.